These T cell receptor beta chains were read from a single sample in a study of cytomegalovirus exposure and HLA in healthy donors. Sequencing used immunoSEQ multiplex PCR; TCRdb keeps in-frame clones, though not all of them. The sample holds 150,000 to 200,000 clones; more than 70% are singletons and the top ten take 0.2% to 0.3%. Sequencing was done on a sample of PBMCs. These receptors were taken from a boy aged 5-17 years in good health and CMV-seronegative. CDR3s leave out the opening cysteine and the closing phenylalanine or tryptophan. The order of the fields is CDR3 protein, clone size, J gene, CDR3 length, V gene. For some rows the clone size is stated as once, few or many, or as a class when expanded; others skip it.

ASSSTQSGANVLT	-	TRBJ2-6	13	TRBV28
ASSLISSSNTIY	few	TRBJ1-3	12	TRBV7-2
AIRTSGTYEQY	-	TRBJ2-7	11	TRBV10-3
SVEVPGQSNSPLH	-	TRBJ1-6	13	TRBV29-1
ASGSSSSYEQY	-	TRBJ2-7	11	TRBV5-1
ASSPTGGSWTGELF	-	TRBJ2-2	14	TRBV4-2
ASSQERSGDYEQY	-	TRBJ2-7	13	TRBV4-1
ASSQVQEEQY	-	TRBJ2-7	10	TRBV4-1
ASSPERWNEQY	-	TRBJ2-7	11	TRBV18
ASSLRLAGGLLDEQF	once	TRBJ2-1	15	TRBV4-1
ASSPGLAVYEQY	-	TRBJ2-7	12	TRBV5-4
ASSYREGEKLF	-	TRBJ1-4	11	TRBV19
SVVASYQNIQY	-	TRBJ2-4	11	TRBV29-1
SVEGRGTEAF	-	TRBJ1-1	10	TRBV29-1
ASSSQGTHPLGEQY	-	TRBJ2-7	14	TRBV7-2
ASSNGPGNEQY	-	TRBJ2-7	11	TRBV7-7
ACGTDTQY	-	TRBJ2-3	8	TRBV30
ATNRVLSNQPQH	-	TRBJ1-5	12	TRBV7-2
ATSRVTATNEKLF	-	TRBJ1-4	13	TRBV15
ASSPRTGGVNEQY	-	TRBJ2-7	13	TRBV10-2
SVRLRAGYNEQF	-	TRBJ2-1	12	TRBV29-1
ASSFGLNSGNTIY	-	TRBJ1-3	13	TRBV5-4
ASSDTVTDTQY	-	TRBJ2-3	11	TRBV5-1
AISDSMQPQH	-	TRBJ1-5	10	TRBV10-3
ASSLRTGGTDTQY	-	TRBJ2-3	13	TRBV5-4
ASRAGTSYQPQH	-	TRBJ1-5	12	TRBV28
SADWLYRSSSNTIY	-	TRBJ1-3	14	TRBV29-1
ASSLIVTGRTQPQH	-	TRBJ1-5	14	TRBV27
ASSLGRGSTGNTIY	-	TRBJ1-3	14	TRBV6-6
ASSLRTDSPLH	-	TRBJ1-6	11	TRBV27
SGVEGGAGTEAF	once	TRBJ1-1	12	TRBV29-1
ASSSGVGLGEQY	-	-	12	TRBV7-7
ASSWDRTDTQY	-	TRBJ2-3	11	TRBV6-6
ASSLGQNYGYT	once	TRBJ1-2	11	TRBV7-2
ASSSYEGGRSANYGYT	-	TRBJ1-2	16	TRBV27
ASSYSGGWGYEQC	-	TRBJ2-7	13	TRBV6-5
ASSGQGTASYEQY	-	TRBJ2-7	13	TRBV9
ASARDRGSYGYT	-	TRBJ1-2	12	TRBV2
ASSEVGTGSYNEQF	-	TRBJ2-1	14	TRBV9
ASSLPRQESNTEAF	few	TRBJ1-1	14	TRBV4-1
ASRSTGTTGELF	once	TRBJ2-2	12	TRBV6-6
ASSVQPGLPSTDTQY	-	TRBJ2-3	15	TRBV9
ASSPRTGSYEQY	-	TRBJ2-7	12	TRBV5-4
ASSPRTGPSSYNSPLH	-	TRBJ1-6	16	TRBV5-5
ASSRTGIGQPQH	-	TRBJ1-5	12	TRBV2